Listed below are T cell receptor beta chains from one sample, sequenced in a study of blood T cells in healthy people across ages. TCRdb re-derived calls from the 5' RACE reads in MiXCR, one entry per CDR3 protein. The data show approximately 780,000 distinct CDR3 sequences, roughly 24% seen once. This sample also appeared in a second study, on T cells of mothers and their children.

The source material was blood. All receptors derive from a boy aged 10-17 years in good health. CDR3s include the opening cysteine and the closing phenylalanine or tryptophan. The D gene is left open where the match is weak. The size entry is marked missing in some rows and otherwise reads once, few, many or a size class.

cdr3_length j_call d_call v_call clone_size cdr3_nt cdr3_aa
14 TRBJ2-5 . TRBV6-1 . TGTGCCAGCATGCGGACAGCGAGGGGGGAGACCCAGTACTTC CASMRTARGETQYF
18 TRBJ2-2 TRBD2 TRBV9 . TGTGCCAGCAGCGTAGACGGGGCGGTGGGACTAAACACCGGGGAGCTGTTTTTT CASSVDGAVGLNTGELFF
13 TRBJ2-7 TRBD1 TRBV6-1 . TGTGCCAGCAGGGGACAGGCCGCGGGTGAGCAGTACTTC CASRGQAAGEQYF
15 TRBJ2-1 . TRBV5-1 . TGCGCCAGCAGATTTGATTACACTCCATACAATGAGCAGTTCTTC CASRFDYTPYNEQFF
14 TRBJ2-7 TRBD1 TRBV6-6 few TGTGCCAGCAGAGCTCACAGGGGGCGCGACGAGCAGTACTTC CASRAHRGRDEQYF
16 TRBJ2-3 TRBD2 TRBV7-2 . TGTGCCAGCAGCTACCGACTAGCGGGGAACACAGATACGCAGTATTTT CASSYRLAGNTDTQYF
15 TRBJ1-2 . TRBV7-6 . TGTGCCAGCAGCCAAGCCGTCCGGGGGACCTATGGCTACACCTTC CASSQAVRGTYGYTF
15 TRBJ2-6 . TRBV14 . TGTGCCAGCAGCCAATCGGGTGCTGGGGCCAACGTCCTGACTTTC CASSQSGAGANVLTF
18 TRBJ2-3 TRBD2 TRBV28 . TGTGCCAGCATAGGAGAGCGGGGGCCTCGTTTCGGCACAGATACGCAGTATTTT CASIGERGPRFGTDTQYF
12 TRBJ2-7 TRBD1 TRBV30 few TGTGCCTGGGACAGGGTCTGGAGCGAGCAGTACTTC CAWDRVWSEQYF
14 TRBJ1-6 TRBD1 TRBV6-1 few TGTGCCAGCAGTGAAGGGGACAGATCCTCACCCCTCCACTTT CASSEGDRSSPLHF
13 TRBJ2-7 TRBD1 TRBV12-3/TRBV12-4 . TGTGCCAGCTCCACCCGGACAGGGGACGAGCAGTACTTC CASSTRTGDEQYF
15 TRBJ2-5 . TRBV25-1 . TGTGCCAGCAGCGAAGGGCGGGGTACTGGAGAGACCCAGTACTTC CASSEGRGTGETQYF
18 TRBJ1-3 . TRBV27 . TGTGCCAGCAGTCCCAGGCCGAAGGGTGTTCGCTCTGGAAACACCATATATTTT CASSPRPKGVRSGNTIYF
20 TRBJ2-3 . TRBV7-9 few TGTGCCAGCAGCTCCACGCGGGGCAGTCCGGGGAACCCTAGCGCAGATACGCAGTATTTT CASSSTRGSPGNPSADTQYF
17 TRBJ2-4 TRBD2 TRBV15 few TGTGCCACCAGAATGCCCCCCAATCTAGCGGAAAAAAACATTCAGTACTTC CATRMPPNLAEKNIQYF
11 TRBJ1-2 . TRBV29-1 . TGCAGCGTTGAAGAGGGAACCGGCTACACCTTC CSVEEGTGYTF
14 TRBJ2-1 . TRBV20-1 . TGCAGTGCTCAACCGGGCCCGGCGGCCAATGAGCAGTTCTTC CSAQPGPAANEQFF
14 TRBJ1-1 . TRBV7-8 few TGTGCCAGCAGCCTCAACTGGCTGGCTTCGGAAGCTTTCTTT CASSLNWLASEAFF
15 TRBJ1-6 TRBD1 TRBV27 . TGTGCCAGCAGCCCAGACAGGGACCTCAATTCACCCCTCCACTTT CASSPDRDLNSPLHF
15 TRBJ1-1 . TRBV5-1 . TGCGCCAGCAGCTTGGGGGCGGCAGGGGAGACTGAAGCTTTCTTT CASSLGAAGETEAFF
15 TRBJ1-4 . TRBV7-6 . TGTGCCAGCACCCACAAGGGGACCCTCGGAGAAAAACTGTTTTTT CASTHKGTLGEKLFF
16 TRBJ2-5 TRBD1 TRBV7-9 . TGTGCCAGCAGCTCGACAGGGAATCGAATCCAAGAGACCCAGTACTTC CASSSTGNRIQETQYF
16 TRBJ2-3 TRBD2 TRBV2 . TGTGCCAGCAGTGAAGCGCTTGGACTAGAGGCAGATACGCAGTATTTT CASSEALGLEADTQYF
14 TRBJ1-1 TRBD1 TRBV12-3/TRBV12-4 . TGTGCCAGCAGTCGCCAGGGGGCGGGAACTGAAGCTTTCTTT CASSRQGAGTEAFF
14 TRBJ1-1 . TRBV7-2 . TGTGCCAGCAGCCCGAGACTGCTGAACACTGAAGCTTTCTTT CASSPRLLNTEAFF
18 TRBJ2-1 TRBD2 TRBV6-8 . TGTGCCAGCAAAACCCGACTAGCGGGTACCAGCTCCTACAATGAGCAGTTCTTC CASKTRLAGTSSYNEQFF
14 TRBJ2-2 TRBD1 TRBV12-3/TRBV12-4 few TGTGCCAGCACCTCAGACAGGGCCCTTGGGGAGCTGTTTTTT CASTSDRALGELFF
13 TRBJ2-5 TRBD1 TRBV20-1 few TGCAGTGCGACCGGACAGGCTCAAGAGACCCAGTACTTC CSATGQAQETQYF
16 TRBJ2-1 TRBD2 TRBV7-2 . TGTGCCAGCAGCTTAGGCGGACTAGCGGGGGGGGATGAGCAGTTCTTC CASSLGGLAGGDEQFF
14 TRBJ2-1 . TRBV5-1 few TGCGCCAGCAGCCCCTTGTCGGGGGAAGATGAGCAGTTCTTC CASSPLSGEDEQFF
16 TRBJ2-5 . TRBV7-9 . TGTGCCAGCAGCTATATCCTTGAATCCGGTGGAGAGACCCAGTACTTC CASSYILESGGETQYF
13 TRBJ1-2 . TRBV28 few TGTGCCCATCGGGACGCCTGGGACTATGGCTACACCTTC CAHRDAWDYGYTF
17 TRBJ2-2 . TRBV12-3/TRBV12-4 . TGTGCCAGCAGCCCTGGGTCGGCCAGCGCGAACACCGGGGAGCTGTTTTTT CASSPGSASANTGELFF
14 TRBJ1-1 . TRBV7-9 few TGTGCCAGCAGCCCCGCGACCGGGAACACTGAAGCTTTCTTT CASSPATGNTEAFF
13 TRBJ2-4 . TRBV9 . TGTGCCAGCAGTACCTCGGAGGGGCGCGATCAGTACTTC CASSTSEGRDQYF
13 TRBJ2-5 TRBD2 TRBV6-1 . TGTGCCAGCAGTGAGGGACTAGAAGAGACCCAGTACTTC CASSEGLEETQYF
17 TRBJ1-2 . TRBV5-5 . TGTGCCAGCAGCTTGTTAGTGGGTCCGGGGGCGACCTATGGCTACACCTTC CASSLLVGPGATYGYTF
14 TRBJ1-2 . TRBV24-1 . TGTGCCACCAGTGGGGCGGACTCTAACTATGGCTACACCTTC CATSGADSNYGYTF
14 TRBJ1-3 . TRBV10-2 few TGCGCCAGCAGTGAGAACGAACGGGGGATCGCCATATATTTT CASSENERGIAIYF
13 TRBJ1-1 TRBD1 TRBV5-1 . TGCGCCAGCAGCGGGGGACAGGGAGCTGAAGCTTTCTTT CASSGGQGAEAFF
17 TRBJ1-1 TRBD1 TRBV7-2 once TGTGCCAGCAGCACTCCGGGACAGGGGTTTTTGAACACTGCAGCTTTCTTT CASSTPGQGFLNTAAFF
15 TRBJ1-6 . TRBV7-2 few TGTGCCAGCAGCTCCCGGGTCGAAAGACTTTCACCCCTCCACTTT CASSSRVERLSPLHF
17 TRBJ2-2 . TRBV4-1 . TGCGCCAGCAGCCTTATGCTGGGTGGTTATGACACCGGGGAGCTGTTTTTT CASSLMLGGYDTGELFF
16 TRBJ2-5 TRBD2 TRBV6-6 few TGTGCCAGCAGTTACTCGGGGACTAGCGGGGAAGAGACCCAGTACTTC CASSYSGTSGEETQYF
14 TRBJ1-5 . TRBV20-1 . TGCAGTGCTAAGGGACCGACTAGCAATCAGCCCCAGCATTTT CSAKGPTSNQPQHF
15 TRBJ2-5 . TRBV6-5 few TGTGCCAGCAGTTACAGGGGGGCGCTCCAAGAGACCCAGTACTTC CASSYRGALQETQYF
16 TRBJ2-7 . TRBV5-1 . TGCGCCAGCAGCCGGGGTGAGAAGCTTCAGGGCTACGAGCAGTACTTC CASSRGEKLQGYEQYF
16 TRBJ2-5 TRBD2 TRBV7-9 . TGTGCCACCAGGAGTAGCGGGGGGGTCGTCGGAGAGACCCAGTACTTC CATRSSGGVVGETQYF
19 TRBJ2-6 . TRBV9 once TGTGCCAGCAGCGTAGCGTGGGACCGAAACCTCTCTGGGGCCAACGTCCTGACTTTC CASSVAWDRNLSGANVLTF
16 TRBJ2-3 TRBD1 TRBV10-3 . TGTGCCATCAGTGATCCTACGACGACAGGGGGGGATACGCAGTATTTT CAISDPTTTGGDTQYF
13 TRBJ2-7 . TRBV7-9 . TGTGCCAGCAGCTTAACGTCCAGGGACGAGCAGTACTTC CASSLTSRDEQYF
16 TRBJ2-5 . TRBV14 . TGTGCCAGCAGCCGAGATAATTGGGGGTGGACGGAGACCCAGTACTTC CASSRDNWGWTETQYF
15 TRBJ2-1 TRBD2 TRBV24-1 few TGTGCCACCAGTGACGCGCGACTAGCGGGGGATGAGCAGTTCTTC CATSDARLAGDEQFF
16 TRBJ2-1 . TRBV11-2 few TGTGCCAGCAGCTTAGGGACATTGATTCGCAACAATGAGCAGTTCTTC CASSLGTLIRNNEQFF
14 TRBJ2-2 TRBD1 TRBV2 . TGTGCCAGCCGGACAGGGAGCTTCACCGGGGAGCTGTTTTTT CASRTGSFTGELFF
15 TRBJ2-5 TRBD2 TRBV27 few TGTGCCAGCAGTGCCCCGACTAGCGGTTTGGAGACCCAGTACTTC CASSAPTSGLETQYF